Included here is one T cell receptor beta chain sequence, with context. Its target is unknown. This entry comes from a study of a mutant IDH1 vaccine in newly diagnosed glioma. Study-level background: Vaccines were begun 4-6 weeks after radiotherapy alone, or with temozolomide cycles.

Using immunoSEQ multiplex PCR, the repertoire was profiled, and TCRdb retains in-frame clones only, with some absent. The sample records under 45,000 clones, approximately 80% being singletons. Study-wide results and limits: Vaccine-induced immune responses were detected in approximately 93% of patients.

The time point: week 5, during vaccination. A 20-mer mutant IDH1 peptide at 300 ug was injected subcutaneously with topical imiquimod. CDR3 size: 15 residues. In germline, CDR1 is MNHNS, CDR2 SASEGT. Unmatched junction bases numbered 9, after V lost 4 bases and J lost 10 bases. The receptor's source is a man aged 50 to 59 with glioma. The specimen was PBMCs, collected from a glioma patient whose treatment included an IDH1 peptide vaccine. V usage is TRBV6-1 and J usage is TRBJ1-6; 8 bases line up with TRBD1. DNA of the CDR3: TGTGCCAGCAGTGCGCTGGGGACAGGAGGATCACCCCTCCACTTT. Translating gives CASSALGTGGSPLHF.